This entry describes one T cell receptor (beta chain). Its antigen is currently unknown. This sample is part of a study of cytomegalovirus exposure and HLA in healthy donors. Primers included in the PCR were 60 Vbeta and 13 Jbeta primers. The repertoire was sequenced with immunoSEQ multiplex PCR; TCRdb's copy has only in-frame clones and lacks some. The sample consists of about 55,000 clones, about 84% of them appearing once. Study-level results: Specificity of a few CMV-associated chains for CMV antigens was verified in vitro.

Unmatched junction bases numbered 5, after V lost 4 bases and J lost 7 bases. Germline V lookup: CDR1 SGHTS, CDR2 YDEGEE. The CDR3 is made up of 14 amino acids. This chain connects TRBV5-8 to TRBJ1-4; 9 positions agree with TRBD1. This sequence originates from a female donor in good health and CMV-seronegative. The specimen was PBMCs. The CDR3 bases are TGTGCCAGCAGCGTACAGGGGGCCGGTGAAAAACTGTTTTTT. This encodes CASSVQGAGEKLFF.